These T cell receptor beta chains were read from a single sample in a study of tumor-infiltrating lymphocytes in oesophageal squamous cell carcinoma. TCRdb analysed the PCR reads with MiXCR anew, one entry per CDR3 protein. The top ten clones hold about a fifth of a sample with approximately 15,000 distinct CDR3 sequences, around 52% of them seen once. The sample consisted of esophageal tumor tissue. The receptors shown here come from a male donor with esophageal squamous cell carcinoma. Each CDR3 is given with its conserved first and last residue. D genes are given only for firm matches. Where a row states a size, it is once, few, many or the class of an expanded clone; other rows omit it.

J	size	D	V	DNA	CDR3
TRBJ1-1	-	-	TRBV7-8	TGTGCCAGCAGCTTATCGGAGAACACTGAAGCTTTCTTT	CASSLSENTEAFF
TRBJ2-5	-	TRBD1	TRBV11-2	TGTGCCAGCAGCTTCTGGGGACAGTTGAAACTAGAGACCCAGTACTTC	CASSFWGQLKLETQYF
TRBJ2-1	-	-	TRBV7-4	TGTGCCAGCAGCTTAGGGGTAGTCAGGGATGAGCAGTTCTTC	CASSLGVVRDEQFF
TRBJ2-7	-	-	TRBV2	TGTGCCAGCAGGGAGACCAGGGGCGAGCAGTACTTC	CASRETRGEQYF
TRBJ1-2	medium-sized	-	TRBV10-3	TGTGCCACATCAAACGAAGGTAACTATGGCTACACCTTC	CATSNEGNYGYTF
TRBJ2-5	few	-	TRBV6-1	TGTGCCAGCAGGCCCTCATATTACGGGAATCTAGAGACCCAGTACTTC	CASRPSYYGNLETQYF
TRBJ2-7	many	TRBD2	TRBV20-1	TGCAGTGCTAGGGAGAGGACTAGCGGGGGCAACGAGCAGTACTTC	CSARERTSGGNEQYF
TRBJ2-5	-	-	TRBV28	TGTGCCAGCACTCTTGGGGTGACCCAGTACTTC	CASTLGVTQYF
TRBJ1-1	medium-sized	-	TRBV10-3	TGTGCCATCAGTGAGTCGCCGGACAGTCATGAAGCTTTCTTT	CAISESPDSHEAFF
TRBJ2-7	-	TRBD2	TRBV7-8	TGTGCCAGCGGAACCCCTCGTACTAGCGGGGGGTACGAGCAGTACTTC	CASGTPRTSGGYEQYF
TRBJ2-1	few	-	TRBV7-8	TGTGCCAGCAGCGTCGGGACGACTCAGGGGAATGAGCAGTTCTTC	CASSVGTTQGNEQFF
TRBJ1-2	-	-	TRBV25-1	TGTGCCAGCAGTGAATCCGGCGGTAACTATGGCTACACCTTC	CASSESGGNYGYTF
TRBJ2-1	-	TRBD2	TRBV6-1	TGTGCCAGCAGTGACAGCTTGGATGTGAGGACTAGCGGGGGCAGCTCCTACAATGAGCAGTTCTTC	CASSDSLDVRTSGGSSYNEQFF
TRBJ1-4	-	-	TRBV7-9	TGTGCCAGCAGCTTAGGCTGGCCTGAAAAACTGTTTTTT	CASSLGWPEKLFF
TRBJ2-6	-	TRBD1	TRBV4-1	TGCGCCAGCAGCCTACAACCGGGACAGGTATCTGGGGCCAACGTCCTGACTTTC	CASSLQPGQVSGANVLTF
TRBJ2-7	-	TRBD1	TRBV27	TGTGCCAGCAGGCTGGGACAGGGGGCAGGTAGGCAGTACTTC	CASRLGQGAGRQYF
TRBJ1-1	-	-	TRBV11-1	TGTGCCAGCACACAGGGAGGATACACTGAAGCTTTCTTT	CASTQGGYTEAFF
TRBJ2-7	-	-	TRBV7-6	TGTGCCAGCAGCTCTAACGAGTACGAGCAGTACTTC	CASSSNEYEQYF
TRBJ2-7	-	TRBD1	TRBV5-1	TGCGCCAGCAGCTTGGGGGACAGAAGGAACTACGAGCAGTACTTC	CASSLGDRRNYEQYF
TRBJ2-1	medium-sized	TRBD1	TRBV6-1	TGTGCCAGCAGTAACGGACAGGGGATGGCTGAGCAGTTCTTC	CASSNGQGMAEQFF
TRBJ2-7	-	-	TRBV7-6	TGTGCCAGCAGCTTAGGTTCGGGCTGGGTTGTCGAGCAGTACTTC	CASSLGSGWVVEQYF
TRBJ2-1	-	-	TRBV7-6	TGTGCCAGCAGCCGGACAGAACTGAATTACAATGAGCAGTTCTTC	CASSRTELNYNEQFF
TRBJ2-7	-	TRBD1	TRBV6-1	TGTGCCAGCAGTGGCTCCGGGACAGGGAGTACAAGGATTCTCGAGCAGTACTTC	CASSGSGTGSTRILEQYF
TRBJ2-5	-	TRBD1	TRBV7-2	TGTGCCAGCAGCCGAACAGGGGCAGGAGAGACCCAGTACTTC	CASSRTGAGETQYF
TRBJ2-7	few	-	TRBV30	TGTGCCTGGAGTGGAGGGGGCTACGAGCAGTACTTC	CAWSGGGYEQYF